This T cell receptor (beta chain) was profiled in a study of blood T cells in healthy people across ages (dated by TCRdb to between 2014 and 2017). With regard to the full study: In model experiments, roughly one uniquely barcoded TCR beta cDNA molecule per two T cells was captured by template switching. The donors were split into four age groups: young (average around 16 years), middle-aged (over 35), aged (more than 55) and long-lived (roughly 86). Using deep sequencing normalized with unique cDNA molecular identifiers, the study measured how TCR beta repertoire diversity changes with age. Donors of different ages were randomly distributed across sequencing lanes to avoid experimental bias. For two donors (one aged 18 to 29 and one aged 80 or older), the study analyzed two additional independent replicas of 1 million unique cDNA reads from the same blood draw.

The investigation overall reported the following: Estimates of total diversity from one million sequenced T cells were regarded as lower bounds and underestimates. Bulk unsorted PBMC profiling prevented conclusive comparison of naive and antigen-experienced compartments. Donor CMV infection status was unknown, potentially confounding age-related changes in expanded clonotypes. A strong correlation was found between observed TCR beta diversity and the percentage of naive T cells measured by flow cytometry. Observed TCR beta diversity per million T cells fell roughly linearly with age, and a significant reduction was already apparent by age around 39. Compared with the aged group, the long-lived group had more naive CD4+ T cells, fewer expanded clones and increased TCR diversity, suggesting age selection.

Donors were about 36 systemically healthy Caucasian individuals from Russia aged roughly 6 to 90 years. Each donor gave approximately 9.3 milliliters of peripheral blood, collected into EDTA-treated Vacutainer tubes. PBMCs were isolated by Ficoll-Paque density-gradient centrifugation, with at least 6.5 million obtained per sample. Trizol reagent was used to extract total RNA from PBMCs, with at least 5.5 micrograms per sample. The percentages of naive CD45RAhigh/CD27high T cells were determined by flow cytometry on a PBMC aliquot from every donor. A few counts support this clonotype. This receptor's antigen is unknown. Base quality data are lacking; no much larger clone is found one base away. Libraries were constructed by 5' RACE. TCRdb names Illumina HiSeq 2500 as the instrument used. A second PCR of roughly 7 to 11 cycles was performed with a sample-barcoded 5' primer and a J-beta primer mix. A template-switch 5' adaptor carrying 12 random nucleotides introduced a unique molecular identifier onto each TCR beta cDNA molecule. Each sample yielded at least 2.5 million CDR3-containing paired-end reads. All of the RNA was converted into first-strand cDNA using the Mint cDNA synthesis kit, with a TRBC-specific oligonucleotide serving as the primer. After uracil-DNA glycosylase treatment, a first 18-cycle PCR used universal primers M1SS and BC2_uni_R on all cDNA. As for how the authors treated the data: Normalization of each sample was performed by random selection of 1 million high-quality reads, each carrying a distinct molecular identifier. Instead of being binned into consensus sequences, reads that shared molecular identifiers were thrown out. MiTCR, with a Q25 quality threshold and the strictest error-elimination algorithm, was used for CDR3 identification, clonotype clustering and error correction. A nonparametric unseen species model with Euler transformation was used to estimate lower-bound total TCR beta diversity. Through fastp at Q25 and MiXCR, TCRdb rebuilt clones from the public reads, retaining in-frame beta chains. Rows matching on CDR3 protein sequence are summarized as one entry with the most common DNA and genes. The V and J calls were not made by the authors but by TCRdb's processing. Counted in this sample were roughly 1.6 million distinct CDR3 sequences; about 32% of them appeared once. About 11% of the sample lies in the top ten.

V ends up 1 base short and J 4 bases short, with an unmatched junction base count of 4. Taken from cysteine to phenylalanine, the CDR3 has 16 residues. The DNA shown is the 48-base CDR3, in frame from base 1. Per the germline V gene, SGHVS is the CDR1 and FNYEAQ is the CDR2. The V gene is TRBV7-6 and the J gene is TRBJ2-1; 10 nucleotides in the junction match TRBD1. The specimen sequenced was blood. The source is a woman in her 30s in good health. In nucleotide form, the sequence is TGTGCCAGCAGCTTAGAATGGACAGGGGGTTACAATGAGCAGTTCTTC. Its translation is CASSLEWTGGYNEQFF.